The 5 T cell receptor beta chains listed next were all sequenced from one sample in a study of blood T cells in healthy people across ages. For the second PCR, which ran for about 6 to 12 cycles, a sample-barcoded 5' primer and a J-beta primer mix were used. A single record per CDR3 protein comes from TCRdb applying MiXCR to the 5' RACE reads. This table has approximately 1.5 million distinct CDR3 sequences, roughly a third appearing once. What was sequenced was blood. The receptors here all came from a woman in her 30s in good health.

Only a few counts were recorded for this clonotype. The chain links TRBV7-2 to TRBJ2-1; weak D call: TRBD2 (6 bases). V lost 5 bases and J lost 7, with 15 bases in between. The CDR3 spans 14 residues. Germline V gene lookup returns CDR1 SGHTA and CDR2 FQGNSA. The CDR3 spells CASSGSGFWNEQFF. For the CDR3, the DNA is TGTGCCAGCAGCGGTAGCGGTTTTTGGAATGAGCAGTTCTTC.

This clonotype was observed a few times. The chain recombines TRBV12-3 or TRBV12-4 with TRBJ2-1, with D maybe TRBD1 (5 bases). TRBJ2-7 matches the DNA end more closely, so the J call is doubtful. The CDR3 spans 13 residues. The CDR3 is CASSPRQYNEQYF. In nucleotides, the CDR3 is TGTGCCAGCAGTCCCCGACAGTACAATGAGCAGTACTTC.

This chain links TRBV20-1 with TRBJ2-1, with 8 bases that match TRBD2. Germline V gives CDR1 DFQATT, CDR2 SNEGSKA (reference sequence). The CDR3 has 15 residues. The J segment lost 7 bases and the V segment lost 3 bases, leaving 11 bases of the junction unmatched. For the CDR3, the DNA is TGCAGTGCTAGGGGACGAGCGGGAGCGGGGAATGAGCAGTTCTTC. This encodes CSARGRAGAGNEQFF.

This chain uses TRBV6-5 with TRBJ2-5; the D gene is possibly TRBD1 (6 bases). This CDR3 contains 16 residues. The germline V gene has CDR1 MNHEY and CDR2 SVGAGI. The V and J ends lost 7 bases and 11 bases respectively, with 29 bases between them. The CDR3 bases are TGTGCCAGCAAGGTCCAGCCCGGGACATTGGATTACGTGCAGTACTTC. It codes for CASKVQPGTLDYVQYF.

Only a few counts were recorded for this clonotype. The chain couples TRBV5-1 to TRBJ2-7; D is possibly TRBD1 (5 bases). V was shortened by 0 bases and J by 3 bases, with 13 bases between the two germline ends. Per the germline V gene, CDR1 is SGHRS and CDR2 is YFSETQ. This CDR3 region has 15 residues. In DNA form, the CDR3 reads TGCGCCAGCAGCTTGGACCAGGGTTCTCACTACGAGCAGTACTTC. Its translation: CASSLDQGSHYEQYF. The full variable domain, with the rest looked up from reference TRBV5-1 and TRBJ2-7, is KAGVTQTPRYLIKTRGQQVTLSCSPISGHRSVSWYQQTPGQGLQFLFEYFSETQRNKGNFPGRFSGRQFSNSRSEMNVSTLELGDSALYLCASSLDQGSHYEQYFGPGTRLTVT.